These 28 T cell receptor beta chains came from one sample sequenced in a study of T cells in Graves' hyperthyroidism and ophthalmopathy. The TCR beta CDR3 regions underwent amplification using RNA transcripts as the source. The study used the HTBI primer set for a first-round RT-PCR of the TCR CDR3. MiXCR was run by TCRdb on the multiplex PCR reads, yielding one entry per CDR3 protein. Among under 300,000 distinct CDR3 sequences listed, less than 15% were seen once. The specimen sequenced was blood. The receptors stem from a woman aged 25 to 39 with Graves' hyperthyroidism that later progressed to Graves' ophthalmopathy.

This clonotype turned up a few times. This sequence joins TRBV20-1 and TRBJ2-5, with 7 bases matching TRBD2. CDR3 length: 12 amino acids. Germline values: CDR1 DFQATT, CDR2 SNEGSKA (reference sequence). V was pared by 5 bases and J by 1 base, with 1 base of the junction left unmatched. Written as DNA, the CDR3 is TGCAGTGCTTGGACTAGCCAAGAGACCCAGTACTTC. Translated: CSAWTSQETQYF.

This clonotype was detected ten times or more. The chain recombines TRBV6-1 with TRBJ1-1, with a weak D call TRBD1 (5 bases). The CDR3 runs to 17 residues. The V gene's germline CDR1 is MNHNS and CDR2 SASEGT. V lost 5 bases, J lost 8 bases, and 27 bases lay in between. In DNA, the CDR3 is TGTGCCAGCAGTCCCACGCGGGGGGAACTAAGTGCTCGGGAAGCTTTCTTT. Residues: CASSPTRGELSAREAFF.

Here the CDR3 reads CASSQFSQLAGEYEQYF. The CDR3 DNA reads as TGTGCCAGCAGCCAATTCTCCCAACTAGCGGGAGAATACGAGCAGTACTTC. V gene TRBV4-2 combines with J gene TRBJ2-7, with 11 bases that match TRBD2. Germline V gene data show CDR1 as LGHNA and CDR2 as YNFKEQ. The CDR3 has 17 residues. With 2 bases clipped from V and 4 bases from J, the junction kept 10 bases outside the gene matches.

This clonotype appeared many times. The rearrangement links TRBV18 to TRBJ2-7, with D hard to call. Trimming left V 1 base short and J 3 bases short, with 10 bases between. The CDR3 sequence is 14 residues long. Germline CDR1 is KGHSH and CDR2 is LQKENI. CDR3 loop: CASSPQGRNYEQYF. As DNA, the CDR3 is TGTGCCAGCTCACCACAGGGTAGGAACTACGAGCAGTACTTC. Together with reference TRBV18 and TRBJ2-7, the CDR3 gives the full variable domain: NAGVMQNPRHLVRRRGQEARLRCSPMKGHSHVYWYRQLPEEGLKFMVYLQKENIIDESGMPKERFSAEFPKEGPSILRIQQVVRGDSAAYFCASSPQGRNYEQYFGPGTRLTVT.

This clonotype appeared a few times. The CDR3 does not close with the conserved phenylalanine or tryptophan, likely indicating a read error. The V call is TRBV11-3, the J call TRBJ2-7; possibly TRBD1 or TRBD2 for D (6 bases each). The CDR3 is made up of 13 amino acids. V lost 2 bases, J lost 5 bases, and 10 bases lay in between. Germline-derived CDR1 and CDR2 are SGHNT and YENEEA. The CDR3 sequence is CASSLIGGHEQYL. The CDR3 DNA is TGTGCCAGCAGCTTAATCGGGGGCCACGAGCAGTACCTC.

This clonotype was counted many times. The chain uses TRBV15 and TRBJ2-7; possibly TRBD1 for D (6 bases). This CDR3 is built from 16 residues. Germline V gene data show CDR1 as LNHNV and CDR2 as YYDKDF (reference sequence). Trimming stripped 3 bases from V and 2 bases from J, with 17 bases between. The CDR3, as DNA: TGTGCCACCAGCAGGCCTCCAGGGGCCATGCCCTACGAGCAGTACTTC. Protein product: CATSRPPGAMPYEQYF.

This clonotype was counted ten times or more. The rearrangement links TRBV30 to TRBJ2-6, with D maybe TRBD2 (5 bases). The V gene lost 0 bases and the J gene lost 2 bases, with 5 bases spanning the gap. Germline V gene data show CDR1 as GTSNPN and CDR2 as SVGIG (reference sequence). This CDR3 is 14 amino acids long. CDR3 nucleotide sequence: TGTGCCTGGAGTGTGAGGGCTGGGGCCAACGTCCTGACTTTC. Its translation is CAWSVRAGANVLTF.

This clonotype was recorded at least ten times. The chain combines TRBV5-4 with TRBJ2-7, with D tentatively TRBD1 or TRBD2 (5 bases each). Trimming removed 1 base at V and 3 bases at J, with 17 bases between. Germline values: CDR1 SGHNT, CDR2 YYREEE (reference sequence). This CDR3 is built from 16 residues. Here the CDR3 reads CASSLFLGDRHYEQYF. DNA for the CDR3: TGTGCCAGCAGCTTGTTTCTGGGGGATAGGCACTACGAGCAGTACTTC.

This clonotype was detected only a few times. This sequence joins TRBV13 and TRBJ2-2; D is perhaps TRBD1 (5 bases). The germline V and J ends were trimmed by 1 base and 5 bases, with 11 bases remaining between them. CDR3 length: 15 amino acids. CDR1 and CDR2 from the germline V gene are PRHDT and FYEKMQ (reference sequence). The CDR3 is CASSLVQARTGELFF. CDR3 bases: TGTGCCAGCAGCTTAGTACAGGCAAGAACCGGGGAGCTGTTTTTT.

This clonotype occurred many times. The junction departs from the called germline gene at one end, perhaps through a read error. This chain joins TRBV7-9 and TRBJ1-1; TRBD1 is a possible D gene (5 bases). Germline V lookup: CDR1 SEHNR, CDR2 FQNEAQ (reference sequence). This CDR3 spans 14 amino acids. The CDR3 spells CASSLRGENIEAFF. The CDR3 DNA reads TGTGCCAGCAGCTTGAGGGGTGAGAACATTGAAGCTTTCTTT.

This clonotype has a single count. The CDR3 is CASSLLGTGTDTQYF. The CDR3 bases are TGTGCCAGCAGTTTATTGGGGACAGGGACAGATACGCAGTATTTT. The chain recombines TRBV27 with TRBJ2-3, with 9 bases lining up with TRBD1. The V segment lost 1 base and the J segment 3 bases; nucleotides outside the gene matches: 2. This CDR3 has 15 amino acids. Germline-derived CDR1 and CDR2 are MNHEY and SMNVEV (reference sequence).

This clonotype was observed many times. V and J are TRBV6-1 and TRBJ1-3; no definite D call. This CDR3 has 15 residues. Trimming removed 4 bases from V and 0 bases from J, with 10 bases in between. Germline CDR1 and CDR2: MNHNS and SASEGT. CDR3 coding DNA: TGTGCCAGCAGTGGGGAGGGCTTCTCTGGAAACACCATATATTTT. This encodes CASSGEGFSGNTIYF.

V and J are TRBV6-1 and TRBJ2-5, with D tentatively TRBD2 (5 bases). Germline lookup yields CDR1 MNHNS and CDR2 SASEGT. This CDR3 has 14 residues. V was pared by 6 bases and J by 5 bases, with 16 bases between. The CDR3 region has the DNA TGTGCCAGCAGCAGAGGGTCGGTGGGCGAGACCCAGTACTTC. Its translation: CASSRGSVGETQYF.

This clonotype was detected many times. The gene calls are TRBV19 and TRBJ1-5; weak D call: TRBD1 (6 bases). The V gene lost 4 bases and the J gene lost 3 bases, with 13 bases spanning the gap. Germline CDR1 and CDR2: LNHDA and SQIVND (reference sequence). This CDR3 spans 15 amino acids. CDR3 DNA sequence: TGTGCCAGTAGTACCTACAGGGAACTCAATCAGCCCCAGCATTTT. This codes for CASSTYRELNQPQHF.

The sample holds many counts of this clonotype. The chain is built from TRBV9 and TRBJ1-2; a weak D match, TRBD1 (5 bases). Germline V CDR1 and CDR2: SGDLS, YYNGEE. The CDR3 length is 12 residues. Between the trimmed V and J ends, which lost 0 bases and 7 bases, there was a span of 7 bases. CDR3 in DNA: TGTGCCAGCAGCGTAGCCCAGGGTGGCTACACCTTC. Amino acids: CASSVAQGGYTF.

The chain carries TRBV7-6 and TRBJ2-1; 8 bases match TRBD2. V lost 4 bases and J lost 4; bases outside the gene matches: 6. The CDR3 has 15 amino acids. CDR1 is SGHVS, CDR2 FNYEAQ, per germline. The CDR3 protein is CASSYSSGPYNEQFF. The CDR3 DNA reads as TGTGCCAGCAGCTATTCTAGCGGGCCTTACAATGAGCAGTTCTTC. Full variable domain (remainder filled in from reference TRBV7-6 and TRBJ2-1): GAGVSQSPRYKVTKRGQDVALRCDPISGHVSLYWYRQALGQGPEFLTYFNYEAQQDKSGLPNDRFSAERPEGSISTLTIQRTEQRDSAMYRCASSYSSGPYNEQFFGPGTRLTVL.

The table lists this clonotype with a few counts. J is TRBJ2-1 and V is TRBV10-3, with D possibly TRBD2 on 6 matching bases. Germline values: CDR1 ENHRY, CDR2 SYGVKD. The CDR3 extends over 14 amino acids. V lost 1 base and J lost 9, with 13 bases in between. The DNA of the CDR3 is TGTGCCATCAGTGAGTTAGGCGGGGCGGGTGAGCAGTTCTTC. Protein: CAISELGGAGEQFF.

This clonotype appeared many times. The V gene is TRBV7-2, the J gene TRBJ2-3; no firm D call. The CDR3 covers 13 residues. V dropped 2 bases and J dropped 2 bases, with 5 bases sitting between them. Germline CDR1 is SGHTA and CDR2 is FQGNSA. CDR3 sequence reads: CASSLPNTDTQYF. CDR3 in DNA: TGTGCCAGCAGCTTACCAAACACAGATACGCAGTATTTT.

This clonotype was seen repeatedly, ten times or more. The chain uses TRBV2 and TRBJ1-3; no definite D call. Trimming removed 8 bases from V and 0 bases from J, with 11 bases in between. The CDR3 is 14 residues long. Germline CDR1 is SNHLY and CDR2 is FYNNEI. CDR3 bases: TGTGCCAGCCGTAAAGGGAGCTCTGGAAACACCATATATTTT. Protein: CASRKGSSGNTIYF. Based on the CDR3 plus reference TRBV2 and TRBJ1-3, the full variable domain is EPEVTQTPSHQVTQMGQEVILRCVPISNHLYFYWYRQILGQKVEFLVSFYNNEISEKSEIFDDQFSVERPDGSNFTLKIRSTKLEDSAMYFCASRKGSSGNTIYFGEGSWLTVV.

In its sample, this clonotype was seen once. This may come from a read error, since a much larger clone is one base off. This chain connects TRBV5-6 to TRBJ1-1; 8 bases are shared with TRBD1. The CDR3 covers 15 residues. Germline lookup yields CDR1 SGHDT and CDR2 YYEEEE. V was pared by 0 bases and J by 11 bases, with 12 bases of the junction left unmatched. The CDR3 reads CASSLAGNDRGQAFF. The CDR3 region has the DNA TGTGCCAGCAGCTTGGCTGGGAACGACAGGGGTCAGGCTTTCTTT.

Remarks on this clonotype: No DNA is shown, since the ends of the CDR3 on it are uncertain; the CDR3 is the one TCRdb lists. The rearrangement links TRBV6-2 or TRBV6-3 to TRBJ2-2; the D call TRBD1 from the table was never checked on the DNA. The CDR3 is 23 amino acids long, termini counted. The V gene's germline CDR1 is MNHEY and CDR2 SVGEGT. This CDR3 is CASGSPQGYEQYFGPGHTGELFF.

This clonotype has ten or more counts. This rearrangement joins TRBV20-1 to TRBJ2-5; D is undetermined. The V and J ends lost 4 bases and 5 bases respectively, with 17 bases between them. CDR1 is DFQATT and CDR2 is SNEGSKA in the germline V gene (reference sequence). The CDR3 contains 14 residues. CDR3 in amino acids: CSATDTSYWETQYF. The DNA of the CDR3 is TGCAGTGCTACAGACACCTCCTACTGGGAGACCCAGTACTTC.

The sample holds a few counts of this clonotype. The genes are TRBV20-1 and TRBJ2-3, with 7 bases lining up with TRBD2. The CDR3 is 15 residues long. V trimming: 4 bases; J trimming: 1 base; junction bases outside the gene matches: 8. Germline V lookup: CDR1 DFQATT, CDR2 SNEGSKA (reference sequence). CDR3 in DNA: TGCAGTGCTATTCAGACTAGCCCTGGCACAGATACGCAGTATTTT. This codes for CSAIQTSPGTDTQYF.

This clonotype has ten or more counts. For the CDR3, the DNA is TGTGCCAGCAGTTTATCGGGGACAGGGAAAGGCGAGCAGTACTTC. Translation gives CASSLSGTGKGEQYF. The gene calls are TRBV28 and TRBJ2-7; 9 positions match TRBD1. The CDR3 spans 15 residues. V was clipped by 1 base and J by 6 bases; unmatched bases: 7. The germline V gene encodes CDR1 MDHEN and CDR2 SYDVKM.

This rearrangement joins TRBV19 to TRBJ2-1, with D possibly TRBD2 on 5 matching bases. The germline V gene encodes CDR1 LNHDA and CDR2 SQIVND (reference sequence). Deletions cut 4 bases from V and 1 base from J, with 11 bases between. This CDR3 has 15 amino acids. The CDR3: CASSSPRGSYNEQFF. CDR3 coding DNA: TGTGCCAGTAGTAGCCCCCGGGGATCCTACAATGAGCAGTTCTTC.

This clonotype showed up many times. The CDR3 reads CASAFGDNEQFF. The CDR3 DNA is TGTGCCAGCGCCTTCGGGGACAATGAGCAGTTCTTC. The chain uses TRBV7-9 and TRBJ2-1; D might be TRBD2 (5 bases). CDR3 length equals 12 residues. Trimming stripped 8 bases from V and 5 bases from J, with 10 bases between. Germline V lookup: CDR1 SEHNR, CDR2 FQNEAQ (reference sequence).

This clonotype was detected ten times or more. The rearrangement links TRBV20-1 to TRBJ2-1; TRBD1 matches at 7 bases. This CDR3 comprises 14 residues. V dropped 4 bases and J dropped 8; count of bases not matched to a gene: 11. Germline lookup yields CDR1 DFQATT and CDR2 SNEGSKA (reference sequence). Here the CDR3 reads CSANQVTGVDEQFF. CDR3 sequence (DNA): TGCAGTGCTAACCAGGTTACAGGGGTCGATGAGCAGTTCTTC.

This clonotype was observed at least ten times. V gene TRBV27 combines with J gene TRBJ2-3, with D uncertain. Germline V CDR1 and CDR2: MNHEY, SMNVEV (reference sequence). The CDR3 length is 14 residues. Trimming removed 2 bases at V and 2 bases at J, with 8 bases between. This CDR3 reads CASSLVDYTDTQYF. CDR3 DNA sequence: TGTGCCAGCAGTTTAGTGGATTACACAGATACGCAGTATTTT.